This T cell receptor beta chain was documented in a study of blood T cell repertoires in COVID-19. Background on the study: Donors in the United States, Italy and Spain gave samples during acute or convalescent COVID-19. PBMCs, B-cell-depleted T cells, or T cells were the source of the cDNA or gDNA that made up the material.

The data were produced by immunoSEQ multiplex PCR, yet TCRdb's version contains in-frame clones alone and is incomplete. The repertoire holds approximately 130,000 clones, with around four fifths as singletons. The sequence was obtained from a human donor in a cohort sampled during active COVID-19. The source material was peripheral blood.

CDR3 residues: CASSESGQGLAKNIQYF. CDR3 sequence (DNA): TGCGCCAGCAGTGAGTCCGGACAGGGGCTAGCCAAAAACATTCAGTACTTC. The chain joins TRBV10-1 to TRBJ2-4, with TRBD1 matching over 9 bases. Trimming removed 0 bases from V and 0 bases from J; junction bases left unmatched: 3. Per germline, CDR1 WNHNN and CDR2 SYGVQD (reference sequence). The CDR3 contains 17 residues.